This T cell receptor beta chain was observed in a study of CD8+ T cells in alopecia areata. Study results and caveats: A large proportion of expanded lesional clones were detected persisting in scalp and blood during tofacitinib. Possibly because of HLA-related factors, TCR sharing was less clear across patients than in mice.

RNA was extracted and reverse transcribed into cDNA as the sequencing template. Clones were sequenced by immunoSEQ multiplex PCR, and TCRdb holds only the in-frame ones, with some missing. The top ten hold approximately 29% of the sample, which has fewer than 150,000 clones, around 58% seen once. Treatment: oral pan-JAK inhibitor, 5-10 mg twice daily. CDR3 length: 16 amino acids. The V segment lost 2 bases and the J segment 5 bases; nucleotides outside the gene matches: 11. The germline CDR1 and CDR2 sequences are SQVTM and ANQGSEA. For this clone: The antigen remains unidentified.

The V call is TRBV29-1, the J call TRBJ2-1, with 8 positions matching TRBD2. The sequence derives from a human donor with alopecia areata. Sequenced here: CD8+ T cells sorted from blood, sampled at week 4, from a patient treated with tofacitinib. This CDR3 is CSVEHRAGENHNEQFF. DNA for the CDR3: TGCAGCGTTGAACACCGAGCGGGGGAGAACCACAATGAGCAGTTCTTC.